Detailed here is one T cell receptor beta chain. Germline lookup yields CDR1 SGHAT and CDR2 FQNNGV. J was trimmed by 5 bases and V by 4 bases; bases with no gene match: 4. The CDR3 length is 14 residues. The entry originates in a study of T cell changes during pregnancy in multiple sclerosis. Using immunoSEQ multiplex PCR, the repertoire was profiled, and TCRdb retains in-frame clones only, with some absent. The sample carries fewer than 85,000 clones, about 94% recorded once. This chain connects TRBV11-2 to TRBJ1-2; 10 bases fit TRBD1. This TCR derives from a female donor with multiple sclerosis, enrolled in a pregnancy study. This sample comprised peripheral blood, obtained in the third trimester of pregnancy. CDR3 in DNA: TGTGCCAGCAGCTCCCGGACAGGGGGTTATGGCTACACCTTC. Protein product: CASSSRTGGYGYTF.